The 29 T cell receptor beta chains below come from one sample, sequenced in a study of control samples from healthy donors and cancer patients. The table came from immunoSEQ multiplex PCR; TCRdb's copy has only in-frame clones and leaves some out. The sample lists 150,000 or so clones; just over 85% were seen once. Sequenced: blood. The receptors stem from a man younger than 35 in good health.

V is TRBV27 and J is TRBJ2-3, with D maybe TRBD2 (6 bases). The germline CDR1 and CDR2 sequences are MNHEY and SMNVEV (reference sequence). Trimming pared 8 bases from V and 7 bases from J, leaving 28 bases between. This CDR3 region has 17 residues. In nucleotides, the CDR3 is TGTGCCAGCTCCGTGGGGCCGACTAGGACACCTCCACATACGCAGTATTTT. Its translation: CASSVGPTRTPPHTQYF.

This clone was picked up one time. The chain employs TRBV3-1 (or the pseudogene TRBV3-2) and TRBJ1-2; D is perhaps TRBD1 (6 bases). This CDR3 region has 16 residues. The V gene's germline CDR1 is LGHDT and CDR2 YNNKEL (reference sequence). Trimming removed 0 bases at V and 7 bases at J, with 18 bases between. CDR3 bases: TGTGCCAGCAGCCAAGATCATTCGGGGGGCCAGGGTGGCTACACCTTC. Translation: CASSQDHSGGQGGYTF.

This clone appeared once. The chain carries TRBV7-3 and TRBJ2-1; 9 bases fit TRBD2. This CDR3 is built from 15 residues. Germline loops: CDR1 SGHTA, CDR2 FQGTGA. Germline trimming cut 3 bases from V and 6 bases from J; bases unmatched to any gene: 6. CDR3 in amino acids: CASSLGLAGGNEQFF. For the CDR3, the DNA is TGTGCCAGCAGCTTGGGACTAGCAGGAGGCAATGAGCAGTTCTTC.

Only one count was recorded for this clone. The genes are TRBV5-4 and TRBJ1-5, with D possibly matching TRBD1 (6 bases). The CDR3 has 19 residues. Germline lookup yields CDR1 SGHNT and CDR2 YYREEE (reference sequence). Trimming pared 4 bases from V and 0 bases from J, leaving 23 bases between. The CDR3 DNA follows: TGTGCCAGCAGCCCTCCCCAGGTGGGGGGGCAATATAGCAATCAGCCCCAGCATTTT. This codes for CASSPPQVGGQYSNQPQHF.

The J gene is TRBJ1-1, the V gene TRBV2, with TRBD1 identical over 8 bases. CDR1 SNHLY and CDR2 FYNNEI come from the germline V gene. The CDR3 extends over 16 amino acids. V trimming: 6 bases; J trimming: 2 bases; junction bases outside the gene matches: 11. CDR3 in amino acids: CASSLGQGGQNTEAFF. CDR3 nucleotide sequence: TGTGCCAGCAGCCTCGGACAGGGTGGGCAAAACACTGAAGCTTTCTTT.

The CDR3 here is CASSLAGGLETQYF. The CDR3 DNA follows: TGTGCCAGCAGCTTAGCGGGGGGGCTTGAGACCCAGTACTTC. This chain links TRBV5-4 with TRBJ2-5; 10 bases match TRBD2. V shed 2 bases and J 5 bases; nucleotides not matched to a gene: 3. The CDR3 runs 14 residues. CDR1 and CDR2 (germline): SGHNT, YYREEE (reference sequence).

Points on this clone: This CDR3 is also generated by other DNA sequences in the sample. The chain employs TRBV6-2 or TRBV6-3 and TRBJ1-2, with 7 bases identical to TRBD1. There are 14 residues in the CDR3. Per germline, CDR1 MNHEY and CDR2 SVGEGT. The V and J ends lost 0 bases and 6 bases, in that order; junction bases with no gene match: 4. The CDR3 here is CASSYSTQGDGYTF. Here the CDR3 DNA reads TGTGCCAGCAGTTACTCGACCCAGGGGGATGGCTACACCTTC.

The chain carries TRBV11-2 and TRBJ2-7, with D uncertain. The CDR3 sequence is 12 residues long. Germline V gene lookup returns CDR1 SGHAT and CDR2 FQNNGV. Deletions cut 5 bases from V and 2 bases from J, with 7 bases between. In DNA, the CDR3 is TGTGCCAGCAGCCTCTGGACCTACGAGCAGTACTTC. The encoded protein is CASSLWTYEQYF.

The chain is built from TRBV7-2 and TRBJ2-3; D gene uncertain. Germline loops: CDR1 SGHTA, CDR2 FQGNSA. The ends were cut back, 2 bases at V and 4 bases at J, with 10 bases in the middle. The CDR3 consists of 14 residues. The CDR3 DNA is TGTGCCAGCAGCTTAAGTGGTAGTTCAGATACGCAGTATTTT. Amino acid sequence: CASSLSGSSDTQYF.

This chain links TRBV7-8 with TRBJ2-4; perhaps TRBD2 as D (6 bases). The CDR3 spans 17 residues. Germline V gene sequence: CDR1 SGHVS, CDR2 FQNEAQ. Deletions cut 1 base from V and 3 bases from J, with 16 bases between. CDR3 bases: TGTGCCAGCAGCTTAGGGGGTGCGGGGCAGATCAAAAACATTCAGTACTTC. Protein sequence: CASSLGGAGQIKNIQYF.

CDR3 nucleotide sequence: TGCGCCAGCAGCACATTTCGCGGGGGGCTCACCTACGAGCAGTACTTC. Encoded protein: CASSTFRGGLTYEQYF. The chain uses TRBV5-1 and TRBJ2-7; 8 nucleotides match TRBD2. The V and J ends lost 4 bases and 2 bases, in that order; junction bases with no gene match: 11. CDR1 is SGHRS and CDR2 is YFSETQ in the germline V gene. CDR3 length: 16 residues. The variable domain in full, completed from reference TRBV5-1 and TRBJ2-7, reads KAGVTQTPRYLIKTRGQQVTLSCSPISGHRSVSWYQQTPGQGLQFLFEYFSETQRNKGNFPGRFSGRQFSNSRSEMNVSTLELGDSALYLCASSTFRGGLTYEQYFGPGTRLTVT.

The chain is built from TRBV19 and TRBJ2-1, with D hard to call. The CDR3 sequence is 13 residues long. The germline V gene encodes CDR1 LNHDA and CDR2 SQIVND (reference sequence). With 6 bases removed from V and 5 bases from J, the gap between germline ends came to 11 bases. In DNA, the CDR3 is TGTGCCAGTAGCTGGGGAATCCACAATGAGCAGTTCTTC. It translates to CASSWGIHNEQFF.

The V and J genes are TRBV7-2 and TRBJ2-2; D is perhaps TRBD1 or TRBD2 (6 bases each). Between the trimmed V and J ends, which lost 2 bases and 5 bases, there was a span of 21 bases. Germline loops: CDR1 SGHTA, CDR2 FQGNSA. CDR3 size: 18 residues. The CDR3 nucleotides read TGTGCCAGCAGCTTAAACATGTGGGGGGCAGGGAGAACCGGGGAGCTGTTTTTT. Protein: CASSLNMWGAGRTGELFF.

This chain links TRBV19 with TRBJ2-7; D is undetermined. The V end was cut by 1 base, the J end by 5 bases, with 12 bases between. CDR3 length: 14 amino acids. CDR1 and CDR2 from the germline V gene are LNHDA and SQIVND (reference sequence). This CDR3 is CASSIAGKSHEQYF. The CDR3 coding sequence is TGTGCCAGTAGTATAGCGGGCAAAAGCCACGAGCAGTACTTC.

The chain's CDR3 is CASSYWFEGGETQYF. The CDR3 DNA follows: TGTGCCAGCAGTTACTGGTTTGAAGGGGGAGAGACCCAGTACTTC. The chain combines TRBV6-5 with TRBJ2-5; D is perhaps TRBD1 (6 bases). Germline values: CDR1 MNHEY, CDR2 SVGAGI. The ends were cut back, 1 base at V and 4 bases at J, with 13 bases in the middle. The CDR3 loop spans 15 amino acids.

The chain employs TRBV7-2 and TRBJ2-7; 7 positions match TRBD2. Germline loops: CDR1 SGHTA, CDR2 FQGNSA. The CDR3 extends over 15 amino acids. Unmatched junction bases numbered 11, after V lost 5 bases and J lost 4 bases. CDR3: CASSTPGRGLYEQYF. In nucleotides, the CDR3 is TGTGCCAGCAGCACCCCGGGGCGGGGGTTGTACGAGCAGTACTTC.

The chain uses TRBV4-2 and TRBJ2-2; no reliable D call. The germline V gene has CDR1 LGHNA and CDR2 YNFKEQ. V was clipped by 1 base and J by 0 bases, with 15 bases between them. The CDR3 has 18 amino acids. CDR3: CASSQVQGSSSNTGELFF. CDR3 nucleotide sequence: TGTGCCAGCAGCCAAGTCCAAGGGTCCAGTTCGAACACCGGGGAGCTGTTTTTT.

J is TRBJ1-2 and V is TRBV19, with a possible D match to TRBD1 (6 bases). Trimming removed 5 bases from V and 4 bases from J, with 17 bases in between. The CDR3 is 15 amino acids. Looked up from germline, CDR1 is LNHDA and CDR2 is SQIVND (reference sequence). The CDR3 region is CASSLGHRETYGYTF. The CDR3 region has the DNA TGTGCCAGTAGTTTGGGCCACAGGGAAACCTATGGCTACACCTTC.

CDR3 bases: TGTGCCAGCAGCTTCGGGACAGCTAATTCACCCCTCCACTTT. It is translated as CASSFGTANSPLHF. The chain combines TRBV7-2 with TRBJ1-6; TRBD1 matches at 7 bases. The germline gives CDR1 SGHTA, CDR2 FQGNSA. The CDR3 runs 14 residues. The V segment lost 3 bases and the J segment 6 bases; nucleotides outside the gene matches: 2.

The rearrangement joins TRBV5-4 to TRBJ1-1; 7 nucleotides agree with TRBD1. Germline-derived CDR1 and CDR2 are SGHNT and YYREEE (reference sequence). The ends lost 4 bases at V and 0 bases at J; junction bases unmatched: 9. The CDR3 consists of 16 residues. The CDR3 loop reads CASSPPRTGLNTEAFF. The DNA for the CDR3 is TGTGCCAGCAGCCCCCCCCGGACAGGACTGAACACTGAAGCTTTCTTT.

This clone has more than one count but fewer than ten. V gene TRBV6-4 combines with J gene TRBJ1-5; D ambiguous. CDR3 length equals 13 residues. CDR1 MRHNA and CDR2 SNTAGT come from the germline V gene. The V gene lost 5 bases and the J gene lost 4 bases, with 9 bases spanning the gap. CDR3 sequence: CASSLGPNQPQHF. CDR3 nucleotides: TGTGCCAGCAGTCTCGGACCTAATCAGCCCCAGCATTTT.

This clone was counted once. The rearrangement links TRBV10-3 to TRBJ1-3; TRBD1 is a possible D gene (6 bases). This CDR3 region has 16 residues. Deletions cut 8 bases from V and 0 bases from J, with 17 bases between. In germline, CDR1 is ENHRY, CDR2 SYGVKD. The CDR3 loop reads CAISGHVESSGNTIYF. The CDR3 DNA follows: TGTGCCATCTCGGGACACGTTGAAAGCTCTGGAAACACCATATATTTT.

The rearrangement links TRBV19 to TRBJ1-5; possible D gene TRBD1, 5 bases. V gave up 3 bases and J gave up 2 bases, with 20 bases separating them. The length of the CDR3 is 18 residues. Looked up from germline, CDR1 is LNHDA and CDR2 is SQIVND (reference sequence). The CDR3 nucleotides are TGTGCCAGTAGTATGCCTCAGGGCCATCGCGGGGGCAATCAGCCCCAGCATTTT. Translating gives CASSMPQGHRGGNQPQHF.

This clone was observed a handful of times. The chain employs TRBV7-9 and TRBJ2-1; 8 bases line up with TRBD1. This CDR3 is 15 amino acids long. CDR1 and CDR2 from the germline V gene are SEHNR and FQNEAQ (reference sequence). J was trimmed by 7 bases and V by 5 bases; bases with no gene match: 10. CDR3 nucleotides: TGTGCCAGCAGCAGAGGCCGGACAGGGCGGAATGAGCAGTTCTTC. It translates to CASSRGRTGRNEQFF.

This clone was counted once. The V gene is TRBV30, the J gene TRBJ2-7; D gene unclear. Looked up from germline, CDR1 is GTSNPN and CDR2 is SVGIG (reference sequence). The CDR3 has 15 amino acids. The germline V and J ends were trimmed by 0 bases and 6 bases, with 18 bases remaining between them. The CDR3 coding sequence is TGTGCCTGGAGTGTAGGCGCAGGCCTCGGCGGCGAGCAGTACTTC. Protein product: CAWSVGAGLGGEQYF.

The CDR3, as DNA: TGTGCCAGCAGGAAGGGGCAGGGCCGCCCCCAAGAGACCCAGTACTTC. It translates to CASRKGQGRPQETQYF. The V gene is TRBV2, the J gene TRBJ2-5; D possibly corresponds to TRBD1 (5 bases). V shed 6 bases and J shed 1 base, with 18 bases lying between them. The V gene's germline CDR1 is SNHLY and CDR2 FYNNEI. This CDR3 is built from 16 residues. The whole variable domain, remainder taken from reference TRBV2 and TRBJ2-5, is EPEVTQTPSHQVTQMGQEVILRCVPISNHLYFYWYRQILGQKVEFLVSFYNNEISEKSEIFDDQFSVERPDGSNFTLKIRSTKLEDSAMYFCASRKGQGRPQETQYFGPGTRLLVL.

V and J are TRBV19 and TRBJ1-1; maybe TRBD1 (6 bases). The CDR3 covers 14 residues. V was clipped by 5 bases and J by 2 bases, with 12 bases between them. Germline lookup yields CDR1 LNHDA and CDR2 SQIVND (reference sequence). CDR3 bases: TGTGCCAGTAGTTGGACAGACATTAACACTGAAGCTTTCTTT. Translated, it gives CASSWTDINTEAFF.

This clone was recorded a few times. This CDR3 reads CASSPTINEQFF. The DNA for the CDR3 is TGTGCCAGCAGCCCTACCATTAATGAGCAGTTCTTC. The chain links TRBV7-8 to TRBJ2-1; no clear D. Looked up from germline, CDR1 is SGHVS and CDR2 is FQNEAQ. V shed 5 bases and J shed 7 bases, with 9 bases lying between them. The CDR3 runs 12 residues.

Turning to this clone: Other nucleotide sequences in the sample specify the same CDR3. The J gene is TRBJ2-1, the V gene TRBV15, with 7 bases matching TRBD1. Germline V gives CDR1 LNHNV, CDR2 YYDKDF (reference sequence). This CDR3 region has 14 residues. V lost 9 bases to trimming and J lost 6 bases; unmatched junction nucleotides: 11. DNA of the CDR3: TGTGCCACAACCCCGGGACAGATGGGCAATGAGCAGTTCTTC. Protein product: CATTPGQMGNEQFF.